Shown below are 22 T cell receptor beta chains from a single sample sequenced in a study of blood T cell repertoires in COVID-19. Assay: immunoSEQ multiplex PCR; the TCRdb copy retains only in-frame clones and omits some. The sample yields approximately 94,000 clones, just over 85% seen once. The source material was peripheral blood. The source is an older woman with acute or convalescent COVID-19.

The chain is built from TRBV7-2 and TRBJ1-2; TRBD1 aligns across 10 bases. CDR1 and CDR2 from the germline V gene are SGHTA and FQGNSA. This CDR3 is 16 amino acids long. The J segment lost 4 bases and the V segment lost 5 bases, leaving 10 bases of the junction unmatched. The CDR3 loop is CASSPRLGQGPYGYTF. DNA for the CDR3: TGTGCCAGCAGCCCGAGGTTGGGACAGGGGCCCTATGGCTACACCTTC. Variable domain in full (rest from reference TRBV7-2 and TRBJ1-2): GAGVSQSPSNKVTEKGKDVELRCDPISGHTALYWYRQSLGQGLEFLIYFQGNSAPDKSGLPSDRFSAERTGGSVSTLTIQRTQQEDSAVYLCASSPRLGQGPYGYTFGSGTRLTVV.

V and J are TRBV4-2 and TRBJ2-1; tentative D call: TRBD1 (6 bases). Germline CDR1 and CDR2: LGHNA and YNFKEQ. The germline V and J ends were trimmed by 4 bases and 7 bases, with 17 bases remaining between them. The CDR3 contains 15 residues. The CDR3 loop reads CASSPVRTGRNEQFF. In nucleotides, the CDR3 is TGTGCCAGCAGCCCAGTACGAACAGGGAGAAATGAGCAGTTCTTC.

The table lists this clone with a count of one. The chain has TRBV27 and TRBJ2-5; 7 bases are shared with TRBD2. This CDR3 contains 15 residues. V lost 4 bases to trimming and J lost 9 bases; unmatched junction nucleotides: 14. Germline V lookup: CDR1 MNHEY, CDR2 SMNVEV (reference sequence). CDR3 residues: CASSSWGGFLSAQYF. The DNA of the CDR3 is TGTGCCAGCAGTTCTTGGGGGGGTTTTTTGTCGGCCCAGTACTTC.

The chain couples TRBV7-6 to TRBJ1-1; 10 bases fit TRBD1. The CDR3 is 15 amino acids. Germline assignment: CDR1 SGHVS and CDR2 FNYEAQ. With 5 bases clipped from V and 6 bases from J, the junction kept 9 bases outside the gene matches. CDR3 coding DNA: TGTGCCAGCAGCCTACGGACAGGGGGAAGCTCTGAAGCTTTCTTT. Translated: CASSLRTGGSSEAFF.

The chain has TRBV19 and TRBJ2-2, with 9 bases identical to TRBD2. V lost 5 bases and J lost 3; bases outside the gene matches: 10. The CDR3 sequence is 17 residues long. Germline CDR1 and CDR2: LNHDA and SQIVND (reference sequence). This chain's CDR3 is CASSSFTSGWDTGELFF. In DNA, the CDR3 is TGTGCCAGTAGTTCTTTTACTAGCGGGTGGGACACCGGGGAGCTGTTTTTT.

This clone was seen only once. The chain uses TRBV5-1 and TRBJ1-2; D might be TRBD1 (5 bases). The CDR3 extends over 16 amino acids. V lost 8 bases and J 6 bases, leaving 26 bases between the germline ends. CDR1 is SGHRS, CDR2 YFSETQ, per germline. The CDR3 protein is CASSKGDYSTADGYTF. The CDR3 bases are TGCGCCAGTTCAAAAGGGGACTATTCAACGGCCGATGGCTACACCTTC. The complete variable domain, with remaining parts taken from reference TRBV5-1 and TRBJ1-2, reads KAGVTQTPRYLIKTRGQQVTLSCSPISGHRSVSWYQQTPGQGLQFLFEYFSETQRNKGNFPGRFSGRQFSNSRSEMNVSTLELGDSALYLCASSKGDYSTADGYTFGSGTRLTVV.

The CDR3 DNA is TGTGCCAGCAGTGAAGTTCGGGGTAGCAATCAGCCCCAGCATTTT. Translated, it gives CASSEVRGSNQPQHF. The chain has TRBV6-1 and TRBJ1-5, with no clear D. Germline V gene sequence: CDR1 MNHNS, CDR2 SASEGT. This CDR3 region has 15 residues. The V and J ends lost 1 base and 0 bases respectively, with 7 bases between them.

The V call is TRBV7-6, the J call TRBJ2-1, with D perhaps TRBD2 (6 bases). Trimming removed 5 bases at V and 11 bases at J, with 22 bases between. Germline V lookup: CDR1 SGHVS, CDR2 FNYEAQ. The CDR3 is made up of 15 amino acids. The CDR3: CASSPRGTGASQQFF. CDR3 in DNA: TGTGCCAGCAGCCCCCGGGGGACCGGCGCTTCTCAGCAGTTCTTC.

The chain links TRBV5-1 to TRBJ2-7; the match to TRBD1 covers 8 bases. Germline V CDR1 and CDR2: SGHRS, YFSETQ. CDR3 length: 14 residues. V was pared by 3 bases and J by 5 bases, with 7 bases of the junction left unmatched. CDR3 protein: CASSSRQGWDEQYF. The CDR3 DNA follows: TGCGCCAGCAGCTCAAGACAGGGGTGGGACGAGCAGTACTTC. Filled out from reference TRBV5-1 and TRBJ2-7, the complete variable domain reads KAGVTQTPRYLIKTRGQQVTLSCSPISGHRSVSWYQQTPGQGLQFLFEYFSETQRNKGNFPGRFSGRQFSNSRSEMNVSTLELGDSALYLCASSSRQGWDEQYFGPGTRLTVT.

This chain joins TRBV12-3 or TRBV12-4 and TRBJ2-1, with D perhaps matching TRBD1 (6 bases). The CDR3 is 13 amino acids. The V end lost 6 bases, the J end lost 3 bases, and 9 bases lay between the germline ends. CDR3 region: CASSQTGYNEQFF. In DNA, the CDR3 is TGTGCCAGCAGCCAGACAGGCTACAATGAGCAGTTCTTC.

This chain joins TRBV10-3 and TRBJ2-1; weak D call: TRBD2 (6 bases). The CDR3 is 15 amino acids. Trimming stripped 0 bases from V and 5 bases from J, with 11 bases between. CDR1 and CDR2 from the germline V gene are ENHRY and SYGVKD. The CDR3: CAISESRRENNEQFF. The CDR3 nucleotides are TGTGCCATCAGTGAGTCTAGGCGGGAAAACAATGAGCAGTTCTTC.

J is TRBJ2-3 and V is TRBV30, with TRBD2 as a possible D gene (6 bases). The CDR3 loop spans 20 amino acids. The germline gives CDR1 GTSNPN, CDR2 SVGIG (reference sequence). Deletions cut 0 bases from V and 0 bases from J, with 25 bases between. The CDR3 here is CAWSVELALDSRTSTDTQYF. The DNA for the CDR3 is TGTGCCTGGAGTGTGGAACTAGCCCTAGACTCTAGGACTAGCACAGATACGCAGTATTTT.

This clone was counted a single time. V usage is TRBV9 and J usage is TRBJ2-1, with 8 bases aligning to TRBD1. The CDR3 is made up of 16 amino acids. V gave up 1 base and J gave up 1 base; unmatched junction bases: 4. The germline gives CDR1 SGDLS, CDR2 YYNGEE. For the CDR3, the DNA is TGTGCCAGCAGCGTATTCGACAGGGGATCCTACAATGAGCAGTTCTTC. This translates into CASSVFDRGSYNEQFF.

The chain recombines TRBV15 with TRBJ2-7; 12 bases line up with TRBD1. Losses at the gene ends were 3 bases for V and 0 bases for J; bases not matched to a gene: 15. This CDR3 has 20 amino acids. Germline CDR1 reads LNHNV; CDR2 reads YYDKDF (reference sequence). This CDR3 is CATSSDFRDRGRGGSYEQYF. The CDR3 DNA follows: TGTGCCACCAGCAGCGACTTCCGGGACAGGGGGCGCGGGGGCTCCTACGAGCAGTACTTC. The full variable domain, in which reference TRBV15 and TRBJ2-7 provide the parts outside the CDR3, is DAMVIQNPRYQVTQFGKPVTLSCSQTLNHNVMYWYQQKSSQAPKLLFHYYDKDFNNEADTPDNFQSRRPNTSFCFLDIRSPGLGDTAMYLCATSSDFRDRGRGGSYEQYFGPGTRLTVT.

The chain couples TRBV5-5 to TRBJ2-2, with 9 bases aligning to TRBD1. There are 15 residues in the CDR3. V was pared by 4 bases and J by 3 bases, with 4 bases of the junction left unmatched. Germline V gives CDR1 SGHKS, CDR2 YYEKEE (reference sequence). CDR3 amino acids: CASSQRTGDTGELFF. The CDR3 DNA follows: TGTGCCAGCAGCCAAAGGACAGGGGACACCGGGGAGCTGTTTTTT.

This rearrangement joins TRBV5-1 to TRBJ1-1; D unclear. V was pared by 1 base and J by 2 bases, with 6 bases between. The CDR3 consists of 13 residues. Germline loops: CDR1 SGHRS, CDR2 YFSETQ. The CDR3 DNA sequence: TGCGCCAGCAGCTTGACGGTAAACACTGAAGCTTTCTTT. Its protein product is CASSLTVNTEAFF.

This clone was seen once. The chain links TRBV24-1 to TRBJ1-2; D unclear. CDR3 length: 13 residues. V was clipped by 0 bases and J by 7 bases, with 8 bases between them. CDR1 is KGHDR, CDR2 SFDVKD, per germline. The CDR3 DNA reads as TGTGCCACCAGTGATTTGGAGGGATTTGGCTACACCTTC. Translation: CATSDLEGFGYTF.

This chain uses TRBV19 with TRBJ1-6, with a weak D call TRBD1 (5 bases). This CDR3 has 14 amino acids. CDR1 and CDR2 (germline): LNHDA, SQIVND (reference sequence). V was trimmed by 8 bases and J by 7 bases, leaving 15 bases between them. CDR3 nucleotides: TGTGCCAGTGAAACAGGCCAGAAAAATTCACCCCTCCACTTT. Its protein is CASETGQKNSPLHF.

This clone was counted once. CDR3 region: CAARDLNTGELFF. Here the CDR3 DNA reads TGCGCCGCCCGGGACTTAAACACCGGGGAGCTGTTTTTT. The genes are TRBV10-2 and TRBJ2-2; the D gene is possibly TRBD2 (6 bases). Trimming cost V 11 bases and J 2 bases, with 12 bases left between them. Germline lookup yields CDR1 WSHSY and CDR2 SAAADI. The CDR3 runs 13 residues.

The chain uses TRBV28 and TRBJ2-7; D not certain. The CDR3 loop spans 11 amino acids. Germline V CDR1 and CDR2: MDHEN, SYDVKM. Trimming took 5 bases from V and 3 from J, leaving 5 bases between them. The CDR3 DNA follows: TGTGCCAGCAGTCTAAACTACGAGCAGTACTTC. Amino acid sequence: CASSLNYEQYF.

The DNA of the CDR3 is TGTGCCTGGAGCGGAGGACGGAGGAATCAGTTCTTC. Its protein product is CAWSGGRRNQFF. The chain links TRBV30 to TRBJ2-1, with D possibly being TRBD2 (5 bases). V lost 3 bases and J lost 13, with 16 bases in between. Per the germline V gene, CDR1 is GTSNPN and CDR2 is SVGIG (reference sequence). CDR3 length: 12 amino acids.

This clone was observed once. The rearrangement joins TRBV4-1 to TRBJ2-7, with 11 bases lining up with TRBD2. Losses at the gene ends were 3 bases for V and 3 bases for J; bases not matched to a gene: 13. Germline V gene lookup returns CDR1 MGHRA and CDR2 YSYEKL. The CDR3 runs to 18 residues. The CDR3: CASSQPRLAGGLNYEQYF. The CDR3 bases are TGCGCCAGCAGCCAGCCGAGGCTAGCGGGAGGCCTTAACTACGAGCAGTACTTC.